This T cell receptor (beta chain) was documented in a study of shared clonotypes between healthy human individuals. Whole-study context: A couple of female and three male donors aged 18 to 49 were enrolled.

Assay runs were performed at deep level. Per the authors' pipeline: Without quality scores, immunoSEQ junctional reads could not be filtered like full-length reads. TCRdb's copy holds only in-frame clones and misses some; the assay was immunoSEQ multiplex PCR. V and J calls and clone size are as listed in that table; D and trimming were resolved from the DNA. The table lists fewer than 400,000 clones, around 72% of them singletons. The study's findings and limits: The authors sampled blood alone, and tissue repertoires likely differ.

Concerning this clone itself: The antigen is undetermined.

This CDR3 is 10 amino acids long. The germline V gene encodes CDR1 DFQATT and CDR2 SNEGSKA (reference sequence). V was cut by 4 bases and J by 3 bases, with 3 bases left in between. Sequencing input: memory CD4+ T cells sorted from blood. Stated subset: CD45RA-negative fraction. The sequence was obtained from a man aged 30 to 39 in good health. The chain is built from TRBV20-1 and TRBJ1-1; D is unclear. CDR3 nucleotides: TGCAGTGCTATGTACACTGAAGCTTTCTTT. It specifies CSAMYTEAFF.